This T cell receptor (beta chain) was sequenced during a study of cytomegalovirus exposure and HLA in healthy donors. TCRdb's table, derived via immunoSEQ multiplex PCR, lists solely in-frame clones and lacks some. Of roughly 130,000 clones listed, 85% to 90% are singletons. The receptor comes from a young man in good health and CMV-seronegative. The material sequenced was PBMCs.

CDR3 nucleotide sequence: TGTGCCAGCTTCGGTAGTGCTAGCGGGATCGGAACCGGGGAGCTGTTTTTT. Amino acid sequence: CASFGSASGIGTGELFF. The chain joins TRBV5-5 to TRBJ2-2; 9 bases map to TRBD2. Germline-derived CDR1 and CDR2 are SGHKS and YYEKEE (reference sequence). The CDR3 is 17 amino acids. The V and J ends lost 7 bases and 5 bases, in that order; junction bases with no gene match: 15.